This T cell receptor beta chain was captured by sequencing in a study of shared clonotypes between healthy human individuals (dated by TCRdb to about 2020). Background for the entire study: The cohort comprised a couple of women and a few men aged 18 to 49 years. For each donor, CD4 naive and CD4 memory were each run on three plates, CD8 naive on two plates, and CD8 memory on one plate. To estimate repertoire size and how much clonotype sharing occurs between individuals, the study deeply sequenced the blood TCR repertoires of roughly 5 healthy adults. To increase sequencing depth and limit assay-specific biases, different laboratories used diverse techniques to prepare libraries and sequence TCR repertoires. Between about 0.8 and 9 billion PBMCs per donor were obtained by leukapheresis.

Here is what the overall study found, with its caveats: Based on pairwise subsampling, the degree of clonotype sharing among donors was expected to be affected by sequencing depth. Sampling was limited to blood, and TCR repertoires in tissue likely differ from TCR repertoires in blood. Larger estimated clonotype richness was generally found for naive subsets than for memory subsets. Because the study included only a small number of donors, the genetic and exposure-history diversity represented was limited. Clonotypes shared by all four sorted-subset donors showed higher generation probabilities than non-shared clonotypes. Sharing across a handful of donors was observed for roughly 5% of naive CD4, less than 4% of naive CD8, about 2.3% of memory CD4, and about 0.4% of memory CD8 clonotypes. Incomplete sequencing was indicated by rarefaction of sorted-subset datasets, despite the large sequencing depth.

Using the deep immunoSEQ assay, multiplex PCR amplified TCR CDR3 regions from genomic DNA. For each cell subset, the extracted genomic DNA was distributed evenly across all wells of several immunoSEQ 96-well plates, and each plate served as one replicate. For sorted subsets, each replicate PCR was loaded with 150 to 250 ng genomic DNA, equivalent to about 30,000 T cell genomes. Purified libraries were quantified with a Qubit 3.0 fluorometer, sized on a Bioanalyzer 2100, and re-quantified with the KAPA Library Quantification kit. A separate single-read 150-cycle Illumina NextSeq 550 flow cell was used to sequence each immunoSEQ 96-well plate. The study's own analysis went as follows. Because the immunoSEQ output held only junctional sequences and lacked quality scores, the filtering could not match the filtering applied to full-length reads. To assign V/J genes and CDR3, sequences were annotated against IMGT germline references using PyIR, a Python wrapper for IgBLAST v1.9. Any read was removed if the V/J assignment was weak (E-value above 1e-6), the CDR3 was missing, or the read contained stop codons, out-of-frame junctions, or ambiguous translated residues. V3J clonotypes were defined as sequences sharing the same inferred V gene, J gene, and CDR3 amino acid sequence. Percentage overlap between repertoires was computed as shared unique clonotypes divided by the size of the smaller repertoire. Repertoire richness was assessed with RTK rarefaction, the Chao1 estimator, and Recon v2.1 estimates of unobserved clonotypes. Generation probabilities were computed with OLGA for all TCRbeta clonotypes obtained by the gDNA method from a handful of donors. As stored in TCRdb, this immuneACCESS dataset retains in-frame rearrangements with V and J assigned. A fraction of the clones does not appear; measured against another copy, unresolved V genes explain less than half of the discrepancy, and the remainder lacks a known reason. D and trimming come from the DNA, and the V and J calls and clone size come from that table. The sample data list over 700,000 clones, and over 55% of these were observed just once. The top ten clonotypes cover more than 1.5% of the sample.

Ends trimmed: V by 3 bases, J by 4 bases; bases unmatched to a gene: 7. From its cysteine to its phenylalanine, the CDR3 spans 16 amino acids. Left in the record is the CDR3 DNA by itself, 48 bases read in frame from the first base. The germline V gene specifies SGHDT as CDR1 and YYEEEE as CDR2. The donors were healthy, HIV-negative adults with no recently reported acute infections or vaccinations. Every donor was a Caucasian adult living in Nashville, Tennessee, USA. CD4+ T cells were enriched by magnetic negative selection; naive cells were then positively selected on CD45RA, and the negative fraction formed the memory subset. After blood collection by leukapheresis, PBMCs were isolated using Ficoll-Histopaque density gradient centrifugation and then cryopreserved in the vapor phase of liquid nitrogen. Analytical flow cytometry was used to check the purity and quantity of every magnetically sorted T cell population. Each sorted fraction had its genomic DNA isolated and then quantified by UV absorbance on a Nanodrop 2000c.

About this clone itself: No cognate antigen has been identified for it. Base quality data are lacking; no much larger clone is found one base away.

Recombination linked TRBV5-6 to TRBJ2-5; 12 bases in the junction line up with TRBD2. The receptor comes from a woman aged 25 to 45 in good health. Sequencing input: memory CD4+ T cells sorted from blood. This specimen's cell subset or site label, interpreted: CD45RA-negative fraction. The DNA sequence is TGTGCCAGCAGCTCCAGACTAGCGGGAGTCCGAGAGACCCAGTACTTC. This codes for CASSSRLAGVRETQYF.